The 32 T cell receptor beta chains given below trace back to one sample, sequenced in a study of blood T cell repertoires in COVID-19. This table comes from immunoSEQ multiplex PCR, and its TCRdb copy is limited to in-frame clones, with some not included. The sample includes 84,000 or so clones, approximately 80% of them seen just once. The sequenced sample consisted of peripheral blood. Receptor source: a human donor in a cohort sampled during active COVID-19.

The rearrangement joins TRBV20-1 to TRBJ2-7; D is uncertain. The CDR3 loop spans 11 amino acids. Trimming left V 3 bases short and J 6 bases short, with 9 bases between. Per germline, CDR1 DFQATT and CDR2 SNEGSKA (reference sequence). The chain's CDR3 is CSASQESEQYF. CDR3 coding DNA: TGCAGTGCTAGCCAGGAAAGCGAGCAGTACTTC.

The rearrangement links TRBV6-5 to TRBJ2-7, with 10 bases matching TRBD2. The germline CDR1 and CDR2 sequences are MNHEY and SVGAGI. This CDR3 has 15 residues. The trim removed 2 bases at V and 6 bases at J, leaving 7 bases unmatched. The CDR3 DNA reads TGTGCCAGCAGTTACATGGGACTAGCGAGAGGCGAGCAGTACTTC. Its protein product is CASSYMGLARGEQYF.

J is TRBJ2-5 and V is TRBV7-3; possibly TRBD2 for D (5 bases). The ends were cut back, 0 bases at V and 4 bases at J, with 9 bases in the middle. Germline assignment: CDR1 SGHTA and CDR2 FQGTGA. The CDR3 is 14 amino acids. CDR3 in amino acids: CASSLTSVGETQYF. CDR3 DNA sequence: TGTGCCAGCAGCTTAACTAGCGTGGGAGAGACCCAGTACTTC.

This clone was picked up one time. The V call is TRBV28, the J call TRBJ2-1; a possible D gene is TRBD1 (5 bases). Per germline, CDR1 MDHEN and CDR2 SYDVKM. This CDR3 region has 12 residues. Trimming left V 4 bases short and J 9 bases short, with 10 bases between. The CDR3 DNA sequence: TGTGCCAGCAGTTCCCATAGGGGTGAGCAGTTCTTC. The encoded protein is CASSSHRGEQFF.

CDR3 in amino acids: CASSLGSGRRGSTDTQYF. CDR3 nucleotide sequence: TGTGCCAGCAGCTTAGGTAGCGGGAGGAGAGGGAGCACAGATACGCAGTATTTT. The J gene is TRBJ2-3, the V gene TRBV7-2, with 10 bases aligning to TRBD2. V lost 1 base, J lost 0 bases, and 7 bases stayed unmatched. Germline V gives CDR1 SGHTA, CDR2 FQGNSA. CDR3 length: 18 residues.

This CDR3 is CASSFYGLAGSNEQFF. For the CDR3, the DNA is TGTGCCAGCAGTTTCTATGGGCTAGCTGGGAGTAATGAGCAGTTCTTC. The chain carries TRBV28 and TRBJ2-1, with D tentatively TRBD2 (5 bases). CDR1 is MDHEN and CDR2 is SYDVKM in the germline V gene. There are 16 residues in the CDR3. The ends were cut back, 3 bases at V and 7 bases at J, with 19 bases in the middle.

This clone showed up just once. The chain employs TRBV7-9 and TRBJ2-2, with 8 bases lining up with TRBD2. The J segment lost 6 bases and the V segment lost 2 bases, leaving 8 bases of the junction unmatched. Germline CDR1 reads SEHNR; CDR2 reads FQNEAQ (reference sequence). The CDR3 covers 16 residues. The CDR3 sequence is CASSLWSGGYAGELFF. The CDR3 nucleotides read TGTGCCAGCAGCTTATGGTCGGGAGGGTACGCCGGGGAGCTGTTTTTT.

V gene TRBV19 combines with J gene TRBJ1-6; 7 bases line up with TRBD1. This CDR3 comprises 14 residues. Germline lookup yields CDR1 LNHDA and CDR2 SQIVND (reference sequence). V gave up 7 bases and J gave up 6 bases; unmatched junction bases: 6. Written as DNA, the CDR3 is TGTGCCAGTAACCCGGGACAGAGTAATTCACCCCTCCACTTT. It is translated as CASNPGQSNSPLHF.

V is TRBV7-9 and J is TRBJ2-7; 12 positions agree with TRBD2. The CDR3 is made up of 14 amino acids. V lost 3 bases to trimming and J lost 5 bases; unmatched junction nucleotides: 2. Per the germline V gene, CDR1 is SEHNR and CDR2 is FQNEAQ (reference sequence). Written as DNA, the CDR3 is TGTGCCAGCAGCTTGACTAGCGGGAGTAACGAGCAGTACTTC. It translates to CASSLTSGSNEQYF.

The gene calls are TRBV5-6 and TRBJ2-1; D is possibly TRBD2 (6 bases). V dropped 3 bases and J dropped 8 bases, with 18 bases sitting between them. CDR3 length equals 15 residues. The V gene's germline CDR1 is SGHDT and CDR2 YYEEEE. The CDR3 DNA is TGTGCCAGCAGCTGGGAGGTGCAGGGTGGGGATGAGCAGTTCTTC. It specifies CASSWEVQGGDEQFF.

The genes are TRBV6-2 or TRBV6-3 and TRBJ2-7; 14 nucleotides align to TRBD2. Germline assignment: CDR1 MNHEY and CDR2 SVGEGT. This CDR3 region has 17 residues. With 0 bases clipped from V and 1 base from J, the junction kept 2 bases outside the gene matches. CDR3 bases: TGTGCCAGCAGTTACTCCCGACTAGCGGGAGGGTCCTACGAGCAGTACTTC. Translation: CASSYSRLAGGSYEQYF.

The chain joins TRBV5-1 to TRBJ1-4; no clear D gene. This CDR3 spans 15 amino acids. The V gene lost 0 bases and the J gene lost 3 bases, with 9 bases spanning the gap. CDR1 SGHRS and CDR2 YFSETQ come from the germline V gene. The CDR3 nucleotides are TGCGCCAGCAGCTTGGGTGTTTCAGCTAATGAAAAACTGTTTTTT. It translates to CASSLGVSANEKLFF.

This CDR3 is CASSLYRVTGELFF. The CDR3 bases are TGTGCCAGCAGCTTATACAGGGTGACCGGGGAGCTGTTTTTT. The chain has TRBV11-2 and TRBJ2-2; D possibly corresponds to TRBD1 (6 bases). Trimming left V 2 bases short and J 5 bases short, with 9 bases between. The CDR3 has 14 amino acids. Germline CDR1 is SGHAT and CDR2 is FQNNGV.

The V call is TRBV6-5, the J call TRBJ2-5; tentative D call: TRBD2 (7 bases). CDR3 length: 14 amino acids. The germline gives CDR1 MNHEY, CDR2 SVGAGI. The V end was cut by 7 bases, the J end by 4 bases, with 16 bases between. The CDR3 is CASNPLGGGETQYF. The CDR3 DNA sequence: TGTGCCAGCAATCCACTAGGGGGGGGAGAGACCCAGTACTTC.

The gene calls are TRBV4-3 and TRBJ2-2; TRBD2 matches at 7 bases. The CDR3 consists of 16 residues. Germline-derived CDR1 and CDR2 are LGHNA and YSLEER. After removal of 6 bases from V and 0 bases from J, the junction contained 7 bases not matched to a gene. The CDR3 loop is CASSTRAGPNTGELFF. In DNA, the CDR3 is TGCGCCAGCAGTACCAGAGCGGGACCGAACACCGGGGAGCTGTTTTTT.

The gene calls are TRBV27 and TRBJ1-6; D is perhaps TRBD1 (6 bases). V was trimmed by 3 bases and J by 7 bases, leaving 13 bases between them. The CDR3 runs 15 residues. The germline V gene has CDR1 MNHEY and CDR2 SMNVEV (reference sequence). For the CDR3, the DNA is TGTGCCAGCAGTTTCCGGGTCGGGACAAATTCACCCCTCCACTTT. Amino acids: CASSFRVGTNSPLHF.

This clone was counted between two and nine times. The V call is TRBV9, the J call TRBJ2-3, with D maybe TRBD1 (6 bases). Germline lookup yields CDR1 SGDLS and CDR2 YYNGEE. CDR3 length equals 15 residues. Trimming took 3 bases from V and 0 from J, leaving 11 bases between them. CDR3 coding DNA: TGTGCCAGCAGCGGTCTGGGGGCTAGCACAGATACGCAGTATTTT. Encoded protein: CASSGLGASTDTQYF.

This chain links TRBV4-3 with TRBJ1-4; D is ambiguous. Per germline, CDR1 LGHNA and CDR2 YSLEER. V lost 0 bases and J lost 4, with 12 bases in between. The CDR3 sequence is 16 residues long. CDR3 in amino acids: CASSQDPLGFNEKLFF. The CDR3 DNA sequence: TGCGCCAGCAGCCAAGATCCGTTGGGCTTTAATGAAAAACTGTTTTTT.

The chain links TRBV4-2 to TRBJ2-7; D perhaps matches TRBD2 (5 bases). CDR3 length: 13 residues. Germline V gene sequence: CDR1 LGHNA, CDR2 YNFKEQ. Trimming removed 3 bases at V and 7 bases at J, with 13 bases between. The CDR3 region is CASSHDNGGEQYF. CDR3 coding DNA: TGTGCCAGCAGCCACGATAACGGCGGGGAGCAGTACTTC.

The chain is built from TRBV7-6 and TRBJ2-5; D perhaps matches TRBD1 (6 bases). V was shortened by 10 bases and J by 9 bases, with 21 bases between the two germline ends. Germline lookup yields CDR1 SGHVS and CDR2 FNYEAQ. The CDR3 totals 13 residues. This chain's CDR3 is CATRDITVGAQYF. The CDR3, as DNA: TGTGCCACGAGGGACATTACTGTTGGGGCCCAGTACTTC.

The rearrangement joins TRBV4-2 to TRBJ2-1; 8 bases line up with TRBD1. Germline V gene sequence: CDR1 LGHNA, CDR2 YNFKEQ. CDR3 size: 15 residues. Germline trimming cut 0 bases from V and 7 bases from J; bases unmatched to any gene: 5. The CDR3 sequence is CASSQERTGLNEQFF. DNA for the CDR3: TGTGCCAGCAGCCAAGAACGGACAGGGTTGAATGAGCAGTTCTTC.

This chain's CDR3 is CASSYWTGFSYEQYF. The CDR3 bases are TGTGCCAGCAGCTATTGGACAGGGTTCTCCTACGAGCAGTACTTC. The V gene is TRBV11-2, the J gene TRBJ2-7, with 8 bases identical to TRBD1. The CDR3 is made up of 15 amino acids. Germline V gene sequence: CDR1 SGHAT, CDR2 FQNNGV. J was trimmed by 0 bases and V by 4 bases; bases with no gene match: 5.

The J gene is TRBJ1-5, the V gene TRBV28; TRBD1 matches at 9 bases. The CDR3 spans 16 residues. J lost 3 bases, V lost 6 bases, and 9 bases had no gene match. In germline, CDR1 is MDHEN, CDR2 SYDVKM. This CDR3 is CASRTGTGNFNQPQHF. CDR3 nucleotides: TGTGCCAGCAGAACTGGGACAGGGAACTTCAATCAGCCCCAGCATTTT.

DNA for the CDR3: TGTGCCAGCAGCTCAAAATTTGCCGGGGAGCTGTTTTTT. Its protein is CASSSKFAGELFF. The chain carries TRBV7-9 and TRBJ2-2, with D unresolved. V was clipped by 4 bases and J by 6 bases, with 9 bases between them. Per germline, CDR1 SEHNR and CDR2 FQNEAQ (reference sequence). The CDR3 extends over 13 amino acids.

This clone was seen just once. This chain uses TRBV4-3 with TRBJ2-7; possible D gene TRBD1, 5 bases. The germline V and J ends were trimmed by 0 bases and 2 bases, with 14 bases remaining between them. CDR1 and CDR2 from the germline V gene are LGHNA and YSLEER. The length of the CDR3 is 16 residues. CDR3 residues: CASSQELTAYTYEQYF. As DNA, the CDR3 is TGCGCCAGCAGCCAAGAGTTGACAGCCTATACCTACGAGCAGTACTTC.

The count of this clone is one. This chain joins TRBV5-1 and TRBJ2-7; no definite D call. The CDR3 is 11 amino acids. From germline, CDR1 is SGHRS and CDR2 YFSETQ. Trimming shortened V by 4 bases and J by 7 bases, and 9 bases separated the two germline ends. The CDR3 is CASSQEEEQYF. DNA for the CDR3: TGCGCCAGCAGCCAAGAGGAGGAGCAGTACTTC.

The chain joins TRBV9 to TRBJ2-2, with TRBD2 as a possible D gene (5 bases). V lost 3 bases and J 9 bases, leaving 18 bases between the germline ends. The germline gives CDR1 SGDLS, CDR2 YYNGEE. The CDR3 has 15 residues. CDR3 sequence (DNA): TGTGCCAGCAGCGATCGAACTAGTTCTAAACGGGAGCTGTTTTTT. It is translated as CASSDRTSSKRELFF. The full variable domain, completed using reference TRBV9 and TRBJ2-2, is DSGVTQTPKHLITATGQRVTLRCSPRSGDLSVYWYQQSLDQGLQFLIQYYNGEERAKGNILERFSAQQFPDLHSELNLSSLELGDSALYFCASSDRTSSKRELFFGEGSRLTVL.

The chain recombines TRBV12-3 or TRBV12-4 with TRBJ2-5; 8 positions match TRBD2. The junction had 7 bases not matched to a gene; V was cut back by 8 bases and J by 5 bases. There are 13 residues in the CDR3. This CDR3 is CASRGGAWETQYF. The CDR3 DNA reads TGTGCCAGCCGGGGGGGGGCCTGGGAGACCCAGTACTTC.

Only a few counts were recorded for this clone. The chain recombines TRBV7-9 with TRBJ1-5, with D tentatively TRBD1 (5 bases). This CDR3 is built from 13 residues. The ends were cut back, 5 bases at V and 4 bases at J, with 9 bases in the middle. Looked up from germline, CDR1 is SEHNR and CDR2 is FQNEAQ (reference sequence). CDR3 protein: CASSVEGNQPQHF. CDR3 DNA sequence: TGTGCCAGCAGCGTAGAGGGGAATCAGCCCCAGCATTTT.

The rearrangement uses TRBV6-2 or TRBV6-3 and TRBJ2-1; D not certain. V was clipped by 3 bases and J by 4 bases, with 4 bases between them. This CDR3 is 12 amino acids long. The germline V gene has CDR1 MNHEY and CDR2 SVGEGT. CDR3 amino acids: CASSYSYNEQFF. The DNA for the CDR3 is TGTGCCAGCAGTTATTCTTACAATGAGCAGTTCTTC.

The CDR3 DNA is TGTGCCAGCAGCCTAAGCACAGATACGCAGTATTTT. The encoded protein is CASSLSTDTQYF. The J gene is TRBJ2-3, the V gene TRBV11-2, with D hard to call. Deletions cut 5 bases from V and 0 bases from J, with 3 bases between. The CDR3 is 12 amino acids. The germline CDR1 and CDR2 sequences are SGHAT and FQNNGV. Drawing the rest from reference TRBV11-2 and TRBJ2-3, the complete variable domain is EAGVAQSPRYKIIEKRQSVAFWCNPISGHATLYWYQQILGQGPKLLIQFQNNGVVDDSQLPKDRFSAERLKGVDSTLKIQPAKLEDSAVYLCASSLSTDTQYFGPGTRLTVL.

The chain joins TRBV7-8 to TRBJ2-3; 12 bases are shared with TRBD1. Trimming took 2 bases from V and 6 from J; bases not matched to a gene: 3. From germline, CDR1 is SGHVS and CDR2 FQNEAQ. The CDR3 is made up of 15 amino acids. This chain's CDR3 is CASSLTGTGGDTQYF. CDR3 DNA: TGTGCCAGCAGCTTAACCGGGACAGGGGGCGATACGCAGTATTTT.